These 19 T cell receptor beta chains originate from one sample sequenced in a study of blood T cell repertoires in COVID-19. Using immunoSEQ multiplex PCR, the repertoire was profiled, and TCRdb retains in-frame clones only, with some absent. The sample includes fewer than 200,000 clones, about 85% of them seen just once. The sequenced sample was peripheral blood. The receptors originated from a man in his sixties who had recovered from COVID-19.

V and J are TRBV24-1 and TRBJ2-5; 7 bases map to TRBD1. Germline assignment: CDR1 KGHDR and CDR2 SFDVKD. Trimming cost V 2 bases and J 4 bases; bases outside gene matches: 0. The CDR3 covers 13 residues. CDR3 residues: CATSDYRGETQYF. The CDR3 DNA reads as TGTGCCACCAGTGATTACAGGGGAGAGACCCAGTACTTC.

This clone appeared once. In DNA, the CDR3 is TGTGCCAGCAGTTTCAGGGTCGACTATGAGCAGTTCTTC. Its protein is CASSFRVDYEQFF. This chain connects TRBV2 to TRBJ2-1; TRBD1 might be the D (5 bases). Germline V gene data show CDR1 as SNHLY and CDR2 as FYNNEI. The CDR3 runs to 13 residues. The ends were cut back, 5 bases at V and 8 bases at J, with 13 bases in the middle.

The J gene is TRBJ2-1, the V gene TRBV7-2; TRBD2 agrees at 10 bases. CDR1 SGHTA and CDR2 FQGNSA come from the germline V gene. The V segment lost 5 bases and the J segment 6 bases; nucleotides outside the gene matches: 7. The CDR3 covers 15 residues. Here the CDR3 reads CASSPSGGAFNEQFF. The CDR3 DNA reads TGTGCCAGCAGCCCGAGCGGGGGGGCATTCAATGAGCAGTTCTTC.

DNA of the CDR3: TGTGCCAGCAGCTTGCAAGCCAGCACAGATACGCAGTATTTT. It translates to CASSLQASTDTQYF. The rearrangement links TRBV5-4 to TRBJ2-3; D is undetermined. The germline gives CDR1 SGHNT, CDR2 YYREEE (reference sequence). V was cut by 1 base and J by 0 bases, with 6 bases left in between. This CDR3 is built from 14 residues.

V and J are TRBV2 and TRBJ2-7; a possible D gene is TRBD1 (5 bases). V was trimmed by 4 bases and J by 5 bases, leaving 15 bases between them. The germline CDR1 and CDR2 sequences are SNHLY and FYNNEI. The CDR3 is 14 residues long. This CDR3 reads CASSGYRQGNEQYF. The CDR3 bases are TGTGCCAGCAGTGGCTATAGGCAGGGAAACGAGCAGTACTTC.

This clone has a single count. This chain joins TRBV5-1 and TRBJ2-3; 8 bases align to TRBD1. V gave up 3 bases and J gave up 4 bases; unmatched junction bases: 4. The CDR3 is made up of 14 amino acids. Germline V gene sequence: CDR1 SGHRS, CDR2 YFSETQ. The CDR3 bases are TGCGCCAGCAGCTATGGACAGGGCCCAGATACGCAGTATTTT. Residues: CASSYGQGPDTQYF.

V is TRBV5-1 and J is TRBJ2-1; weak D call: TRBD2 (6 bases). The CDR3 runs 15 residues. Trimming took off 4 bases at V and 4 bases at J, with 15 bases between the two ends. Per the germline V gene, CDR1 is SGHRS and CDR2 is YFSETQ. CDR3 protein: CASSAGGNRYNEQFF. For the CDR3, the DNA is TGCGCCAGCAGCGCCGGCGGGAACAGATACAATGAGCAGTTCTTC.

The chain combines TRBV19 with TRBJ2-7, with TRBD2 identical over 7 bases. There are 15 residues in the CDR3. Trimming cost V 3 bases and J 2 bases; bases outside gene matches: 7. Germline V CDR1 and CDR2: LNHDA, SQIVND (reference sequence). The CDR3 bases are TGTGCCAGTAGTATTAGTGGGGGGGGAACCTACGAGCAGTACTTC. This translates into CASSISGGGTYEQYF.

CDR3 in DNA: TGTGCCAGCAGCTTTGACAGGGTGGAGGAGACCCAGTACTTC. This gives the protein CASSFDRVEETQYF. The rearrangement joins TRBV5-6 to TRBJ2-5; 7 bases fit TRBD1. Germline V CDR1 and CDR2: SGHDT, YYEEEE. This CDR3 spans 14 amino acids. V trimming: 2 bases; J trimming: 5 bases; junction bases outside the gene matches: 6.

J is TRBJ2-1 and V is TRBV11-3; the match to TRBD1 covers 10 bases. Germline V lookup: CDR1 SGHNT, CDR2 YENEEA. With 3 bases clipped from V and 3 bases from J, the junction kept 2 bases outside the gene matches. This CDR3 is built from 15 residues. CDR3 sequence reads: CASSFGQGGYNEQFF. In DNA form, the CDR3 reads TGTGCCAGCAGCTTTGGACAGGGGGGCTACAATGAGCAGTTCTTC.

V and J are TRBV28 and TRBJ1-2, with 8 bases lining up with TRBD1. Per germline, CDR1 MDHEN and CDR2 SYDVKM. The CDR3 totals 14 residues. J lost 6 bases, V lost 4 bases, and 7 bases had no gene match. The CDR3 reads CASSSGQGPNGYTF. CDR3 in DNA: TGTGCCAGCAGTTCCGGACAGGGACCAAATGGCTACACCTTC.

The J gene is TRBJ1-5, the V gene TRBV24-1; TRBD1 is a possible D gene (6 bases). This CDR3 contains 16 residues. Looked up from germline, CDR1 is KGHDR and CDR2 is SFDVKD. Trimming stripped 4 bases from V and 4 bases from J, with 16 bases between. In nucleotides, the CDR3 is TGTGCCACCAGTGAAGGGCGCCAGGGGAAAAATCAGCCCCAGCATTTT. Its translation is CATSEGRQGKNQPQHF.

The chain couples TRBV5-1 to TRBJ2-3; 11 nucleotides match TRBD2. Germline V lookup: CDR1 SGHRS, CDR2 YFSETQ. This CDR3 contains 16 residues. J gave up 2 bases and V 2 bases, and 4 bases lay outside the gene matches. Here the CDR3 DNA reads TGCGCCAGCAGCTTTGATAGCGGGGGGGACACAGATACGCAGTATTTT. It yields the protein CASSFDSGGDTDTQYF. Looking up the rest from reference TRBV5-1 and TRBJ2-3 gives the full variable domain: KAGVTQTPRYLIKTRGQQVTLSCSPISGHRSVSWYQQTPGQGLQFLFEYFSETQRNKGNFPGRFSGRQFSNSRSEMNVSTLELGDSALYLCASSFDSGGDTDTQYFGPGTRLTVL.

The chain links TRBV7-9 to TRBJ1-2, with D possibly being TRBD1 (5 bases). The V end was cut by 5 bases, the J end by 5 bases, with 12 bases between. Looked up from germline, CDR1 is SEHNR and CDR2 is FQNEAQ (reference sequence). CDR3 size: 13 residues. As DNA, the CDR3 is TGTGCCAGCAGCCGCGACAGACAATATGGCTACACCTTC. It yields the protein CASSRDRQYGYTF. Using reference TRBV7-9 and TRBJ1-2 for the parts outside the CDR3, the full variable domain is DTGVSQNPRHKITKRGQNVTFRCDPISEHNRLYWYRQTLGQGPEFLTYFQNEAQLEKSRLLSDRFSAERPKGSFSTLEIQRTEQGDSAMYLCASSRDRQYGYTFGSGTRLTVV.

The V and J genes are TRBV3-1 (or the pseudogene TRBV3-2) and TRBJ2-5; the D gene is possibly TRBD1 (8 bases). CDR1 is LGHDT and CDR2 is YNNKEL in the germline V gene (reference sequence). The V end was cut by 0 bases, the J end by 9 bases, with 17 bases between. CDR3 length equals 15 residues. This chain's CDR3 is CASSQEADRAGAQYF. As DNA, the CDR3 is TGTGCCAGCAGCCAAGAGGCGGACAGGGCGGGGGCCCAGTACTTC.

CDR3 sequence (DNA): TGTGCCACCGGGACTGTCTCCTACGAGCAGTACTTC. It translates to CATGTVSYEQYF. This chain joins TRBV6-5 and TRBJ2-7; D perhaps matches TRBD2 (6 bases). CDR3 length: 12 residues. The germline CDR1 and CDR2 sequences are MNHEY and SVGAGI. Between the trimmed V and J ends, which lost 10 bases and 0 bases, there was a span of 10 bases.

This clone has a single count. The J gene is TRBJ2-5, the V gene TRBV5-4; the match to TRBD2 covers 10 bases. The CDR3 contains 15 residues. With 4 bases clipped from V and 2 bases from J, the junction kept 5 bases outside the gene matches. Germline V gives CDR1 SGHNT, CDR2 YYREEE (reference sequence). In nucleotides, the CDR3 is TGTGCCAGCAGCAACCTAGCGGGGGCTCAAGAGACCCAGTACTTC. This codes for CASSNLAGAQETQYF.

V gene TRBV29-1 combines with J gene TRBJ2-5; no firm D call. This CDR3 is 13 amino acids long. Germline V gene sequence: CDR1 SQVTM, CDR2 ANQGSEA. V gave up 6 bases and J gave up 3 bases, with 14 bases separating them. The chain's CDR3 is CSVQRSAEETQYF. DNA of the CDR3: TGCAGCGTCCAAAGGTCGGCGGAAGAGACCCAGTACTTC.

The genes are TRBV9 and TRBJ2-2; 8 bases map to TRBD1. Germline CDR1 SGDLS, CDR2 YYNGEE. CDR3 length: 16 amino acids. V lost 2 bases and J lost 4; bases outside the gene matches: 7. The CDR3 DNA sequence: TGTGCCAGCAGCGTGAATCAGGGGGCGGGCACCGGGGAGCTGTTTTTT. Its translation is CASSVNQGAGTGELFF.